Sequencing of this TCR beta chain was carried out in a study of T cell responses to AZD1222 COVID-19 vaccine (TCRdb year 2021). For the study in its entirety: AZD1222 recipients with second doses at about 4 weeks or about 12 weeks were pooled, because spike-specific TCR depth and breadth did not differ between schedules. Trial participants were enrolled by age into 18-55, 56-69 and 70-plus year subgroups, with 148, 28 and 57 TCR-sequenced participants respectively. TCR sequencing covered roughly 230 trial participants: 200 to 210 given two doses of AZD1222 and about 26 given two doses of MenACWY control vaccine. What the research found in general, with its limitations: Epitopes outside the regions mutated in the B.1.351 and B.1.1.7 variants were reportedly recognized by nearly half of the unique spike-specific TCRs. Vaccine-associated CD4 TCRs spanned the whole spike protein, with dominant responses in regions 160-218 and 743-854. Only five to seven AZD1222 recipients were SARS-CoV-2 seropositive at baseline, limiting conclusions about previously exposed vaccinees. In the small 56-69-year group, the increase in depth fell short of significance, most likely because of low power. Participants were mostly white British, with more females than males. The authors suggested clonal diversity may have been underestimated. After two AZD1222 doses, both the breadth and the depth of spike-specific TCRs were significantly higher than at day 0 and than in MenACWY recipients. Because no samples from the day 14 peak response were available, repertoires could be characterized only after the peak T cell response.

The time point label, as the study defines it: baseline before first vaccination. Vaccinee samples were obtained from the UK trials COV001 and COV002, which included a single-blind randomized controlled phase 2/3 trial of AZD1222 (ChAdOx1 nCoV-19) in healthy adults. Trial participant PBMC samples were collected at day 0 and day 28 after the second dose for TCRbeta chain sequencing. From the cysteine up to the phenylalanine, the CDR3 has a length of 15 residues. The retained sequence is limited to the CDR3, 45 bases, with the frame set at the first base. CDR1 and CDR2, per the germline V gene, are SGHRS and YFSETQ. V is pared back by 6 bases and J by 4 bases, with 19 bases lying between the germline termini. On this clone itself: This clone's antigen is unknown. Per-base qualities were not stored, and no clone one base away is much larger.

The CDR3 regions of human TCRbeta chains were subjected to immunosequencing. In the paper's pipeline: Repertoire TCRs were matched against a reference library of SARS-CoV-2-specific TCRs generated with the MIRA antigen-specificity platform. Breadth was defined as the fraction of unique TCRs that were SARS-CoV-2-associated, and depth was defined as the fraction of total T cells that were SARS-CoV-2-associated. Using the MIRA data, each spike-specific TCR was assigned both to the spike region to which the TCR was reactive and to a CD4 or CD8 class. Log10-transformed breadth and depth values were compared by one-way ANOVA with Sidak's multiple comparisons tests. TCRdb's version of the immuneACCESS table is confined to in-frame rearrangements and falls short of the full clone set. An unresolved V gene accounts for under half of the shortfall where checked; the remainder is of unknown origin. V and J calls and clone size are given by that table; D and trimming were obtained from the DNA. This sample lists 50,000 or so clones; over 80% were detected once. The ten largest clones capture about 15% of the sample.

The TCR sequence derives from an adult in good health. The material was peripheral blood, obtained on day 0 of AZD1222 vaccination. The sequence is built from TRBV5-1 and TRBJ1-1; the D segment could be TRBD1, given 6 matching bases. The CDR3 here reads CASKWGPGMGTEAFF. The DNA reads TGCGCCAGCAAATGGGGGCCAGGTATGGGCACTGAAGCTTTCTTT.